The clone carrying this TCR beta chain came up a few times. The source of the sample is a study of blood T cells in healthy people across ages. A second 7 to 11 cycle PCR used barcoded and J-beta primers. TCRdb re-called the 5' RACE reads through MiXCR, storing one row per CDR3 protein. This table holds about 840,000 distinct CDR3 sequences, 25% to 30% found once. The CDR3 is made up of 13 amino acids. V was cut by 4 bases and J by 4 bases, with 9 bases left in between. Another study also made use of these data, one on T cells of mothers and their children.

The sample comprised blood. The clonotype was recovered from a woman between 35 and 50 years old in good health. The chain employs TRBV12-3 or TRBV12-4 and TRBJ2-3; a possible D gene is TRBD1 (6 bases). The CDR3 DNA sequence: TGTGCCAGCAGTTCTAAGGGGGCAGATACGCAGTATTTT. Residues: CASSSKGADTQYF.